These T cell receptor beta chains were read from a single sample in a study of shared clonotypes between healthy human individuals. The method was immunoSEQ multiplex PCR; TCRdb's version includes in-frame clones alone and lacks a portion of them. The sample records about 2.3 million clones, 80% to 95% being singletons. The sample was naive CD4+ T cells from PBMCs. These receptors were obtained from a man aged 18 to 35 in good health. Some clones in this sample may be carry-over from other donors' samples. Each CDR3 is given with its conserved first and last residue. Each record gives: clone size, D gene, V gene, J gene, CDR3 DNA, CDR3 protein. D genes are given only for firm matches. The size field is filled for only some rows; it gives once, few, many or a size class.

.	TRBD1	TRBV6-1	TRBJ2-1	TGTGCCAGCAGACGACAGGGTCCTTCCTACAATGAGCAGTTCTTC	CASRRQGPSYNEQFF
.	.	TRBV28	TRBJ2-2	TGTGCCAGCAAGGGTAGTGGAGCGCTGCGGGGGCTGTTTTTT	CASKGSGALRGLFF
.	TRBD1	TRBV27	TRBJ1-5	TGTGCCAGCAGTTTATCGTCCGGGACAGGCGGGCGACAGCCCCAGCATTTT	CASSLSSGTGGRQPQHF
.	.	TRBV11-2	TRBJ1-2	TGTGCCAGCAGCTTATCTGAAAGCGGGGAGGGCACCTTC	CASSLSESGEGTF
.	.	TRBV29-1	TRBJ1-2	TGCAGCGTTGGGAATACAGAATCCGGCTACACCTTC	CSVGNTESGYTF
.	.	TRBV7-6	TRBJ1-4	TGTGCCAGCAGCCGGGCGGTAGAGAATGAAAAACTGTTTTTT	CASSRAVENEKLFF
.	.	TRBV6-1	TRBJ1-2	TGTGCCAGCAGTGTAGGCGGCTATGGCTACACCTTC	CASSVGGYGYTF
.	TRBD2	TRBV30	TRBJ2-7	TGTGCCTGGGCGGGAGTTCACGAGCAGTACTTC	CAWAGVHEQYF
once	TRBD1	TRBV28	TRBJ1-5	TGTGCCAGCAGTTATCCGACAGGGGGAAATCAGCCCCAGCATTTT	CASSYPTGGNQPQHF
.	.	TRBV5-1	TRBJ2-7	TGCGCCAGCAGCTTGTCCTACGGGGGCTACGAGCAGTACTTC	CASSLSYGGYEQYF
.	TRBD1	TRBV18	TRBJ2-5	TGTGCCAGCTCAAGGACAGGGAAAGAGACCCAGTACTTC	CASSRTGKETQYF
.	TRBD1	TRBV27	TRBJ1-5	TGTGCCAGCAGTCCCCTCCCAATCGACAGGGGGCGCGATAAGCCCCAGCATTTT	CASSPLPIDRGRDKPQHF
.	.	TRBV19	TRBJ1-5	TGTGCCAGTAGTCCCCGACAGAGTACAAATCAGCCCCAGCATTTT	CASSPRQSTNQPQHF
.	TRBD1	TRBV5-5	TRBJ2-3	TGTGCCAGCAGCTCGGACAGGGCCACAGATACGCAGTATTTT	CASSSDRATDTQYF
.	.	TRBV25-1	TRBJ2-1	TGTGCCAGCAGTGAATATATAGGGGGTAACGGCGATGAGCAGTTCTTC	CASSEYIGGNGDEQFF
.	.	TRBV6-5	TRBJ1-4	TGTGCCAGCAGCATTGGGGGAAAGACTAATGAAAAACTGTTTTTT	CASSIGGKTNEKLFF
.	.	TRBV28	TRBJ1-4	TGTGCCAGCAGTTTAATGGGCAGGCTGGGGGAAAAACTGTTTTTT	CASSLMGRLGEKLFF
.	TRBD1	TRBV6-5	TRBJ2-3	TGTGCCAGCAGGGATACAGGGGGCACAGATACGCAGTATTTT	CASRDTGGTDTQYF
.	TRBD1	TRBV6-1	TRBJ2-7	TGTGCCAGCAGAACGGAGGACAGGCGATACTACGAGCAGTACTTC	CASRTEDRRYYEQYF
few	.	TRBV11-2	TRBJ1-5	TGTGCCAGCAGCCCGGACAGAGATCAGCCCCAGCATTTT	CASSPDRDQPQHF